The next 21 T cell receptor beta chains were all read from a single sample in a study of shared clonotypes between healthy human individuals. Sequenced by immunoSEQ multiplex PCR; TCRdb stores in-frame clones only, minus some. The profile covers 170,000 or so clones, with approximately 61% appearing a single time and under 11% taken by the ten largest. The sequencing sample was made of memory CD4+ T cells sorted from blood. Subset of the sample: CD45RA-negative fraction. The receptors were gathered from a man aged 25 to 40 in good health.

The rearrangement links TRBV7-9 to TRBJ1-4; no firm D call. This CDR3 region has 13 residues. Trimming removed 8 bases at V and 2 bases at J, with 9 bases between. CDR1 is SEHNR, CDR2 FQNEAQ, per germline (reference sequence). DNA for the CDR3: TGTGCCAGCGTGAGGGCGACTAATGAAAAACTGTTTTTT. Its translation: CASVRATNEKLFF.

The chain combines TRBV15 with TRBJ1-4; maybe TRBD1 (5 bases). The CDR3 spans 16 residues. CDR1 LNHNV and CDR2 YYDKDF come from the germline V gene (reference sequence). Between the trimmed V and J ends, which lost 1 base and 5 bases, there was a span of 14 bases. The CDR3 region is CATSRAETGRNEKLFF. The CDR3 DNA is TGTGCCACCAGCAGAGCCGAAACAGGAAGAAATGAAAAACTGTTTTTT.

This clone was seen a handful of times. J is TRBJ2-7 and V is TRBV5-1; D may correspond to TRBD1 or TRBD2 (5 bases each). CDR1 SGHRS and CDR2 YFSETQ come from the germline V gene. The CDR3 consists of 16 residues. Trimming left V 4 bases short and J 2 bases short, with 19 bases between. CDR3 region: CASSQSGTNPTYEQYF. CDR3 DNA: TGCGCCAGCAGCCAATCCGGGACCAACCCAACCTACGAGCAGTACTTC. The full variable domain, its missing parts supplied by reference TRBV5-1 and TRBJ2-7, is KAGVTQTPRYLIKTRGQQVTLSCSPISGHRSVSWYQQTPGQGLQFLFEYFSETQRNKGNFPGRFSGRQFSNSRSEMNVSTLELGDSALYLCASSQSGTNPTYEQYFGPGTRLTVT.

The chain has TRBV7-2 and TRBJ2-7; no reliable D call. The CDR3 spans 10 residues. The germline V gene has CDR1 SGHTA and CDR2 FQGNSA. Trimming removed 6 bases at V and 9 bases at J, with 9 bases between. The CDR3 is CASSVAAQYF. DNA for the CDR3: TGTGCCAGCAGTGTGGCGGCGCAGTACTTC.

The chain recombines TRBV28 with TRBJ1-2; TRBD1 aligns across 7 bases. The CDR3 is 19 residues long. CDR1 is MDHEN and CDR2 is SYDVKM in the germline V gene. The ends lost 3 bases at V and 8 bases at J; junction bases unmatched: 24. The DNA of the CDR3 is TGTGCCAGCAGTTTCAAAAGGGGAAGGACAGCTTCAACAGGGGAAGGCTACACCTTC. It encodes CASSFKRGRTASTGEGYTF.

This clone was counted a few times. The V call is TRBV29-1, the J call TRBJ1-2; D uncertain. CDR1 and CDR2 (germline): SQVTM, ANQGSEA. V lost 4 bases and J lost 8, with 14 bases in between. The CDR3 length is 12 residues. CDR3 nucleotides: TGCAGCGTTGGTGGCAGGAGAGAGGGCTACACCTTC. It is translated as CSVGGRREGYTF. The full variable domain, its missing parts supplied by reference TRBV29-1 and TRBJ1-2, is SAVISQKPSRDICQRGTSLTIQCQVDSQVTMMFWYRQQPGQSLTLIATANQGSEATYESGFVIDKFPISRPNLTFSTLTVSNMSPEDSSIYLCSVGGRREGYTFGSGTRLTVV.

The chain uses TRBV10-3 and TRBJ2-7, with D possibly being TRBD1 (6 bases). V lost 2 bases to trimming and J lost 2 bases, with 13 bases between them. Germline V gene lookup returns CDR1 ENHRY and CDR2 SYGVKD. The CDR3 covers 15 residues. Here the CDR3 reads CAISEGGKTTYEQYF. The DNA of the CDR3 is TGTGCCATCAGTGAGGGGGGCAAGACCACCTACGAGCAGTACTTC.

This sequence joins TRBV6-5 and TRBJ2-3; 7 bases are a match to TRBD2. The CDR3 contains 15 residues. Germline loops: CDR1 MNHEY, CDR2 SVGAGI. With V trimmed by 8 bases and J by 4 bases, 12 bases remained unmatched. CDR3 nucleotide sequence: TGTGCCAGCTCCGGCTGGGCGGGAGTCGCAGATACGCAGTATTTT. Amino acids: CASSGWAGVADTQYF.

The chain recombines TRBV28 with TRBJ1-4; weak D call: TRBD1 (5 bases). The CDR3 loop spans 11 amino acids. Germline CDR1 is MDHEN and CDR2 is SYDVKM. V gave up 2 bases and J gave up 12 bases, with 7 bases separating them. The CDR3 DNA is TGTGCCAGCAGTTTACGGGGGGAACTGTTTTTT. This sequence encodes CASSLRGELFF. The entire variable domain, with the rest obtained from reference TRBV28 and TRBJ1-4, is as follows: DVKVTQSSRYLVKRTGEKVFLECVQDMDHENMFWYRQDPGLGLRLIYFSYDVKMKEKGDIPEGYSVSREKKERFSLILESASTNQTSMYLCASSLRGELFFGSGTQLSVL.

This clone appeared once. The rearrangement joins TRBV5-1 to TRBJ1-3; D remains unclear. This CDR3 has 15 residues. V dropped 0 bases and J dropped 0 bases, with 7 bases sitting between them. Germline V lookup: CDR1 SGHRS, CDR2 YFSETQ. The CDR3 reads CASSLVTSSGNTIYF. The CDR3, as DNA: TGCGCCAGCAGCTTGGTTACGAGCTCTGGAAACACCATATATTTT.

The J gene is TRBJ2-5, the V gene TRBV6-1; D not certain. V lost 8 bases and J 4 bases, leaving 20 bases between the germline ends. The CDR3 is made up of 15 amino acids. Germline CDR1 and CDR2: MNHNS and SASEGT. The CDR3 nucleotides are TGTGCCAGCGGTCGTTATGGCGGAACTTCAGAGACCCAGTACTTC. It specifies CASGRYGGTSETQYF.

The chain joins TRBV29-1 to TRBJ2-3; D unclear. The V gene's germline CDR1 is SQVTM and CDR2 ANQGSEA. Trimming left V 6 bases short and J 6 bases short, with 16 bases between. This CDR3 spans 13 amino acids. Here the CDR3 reads CSVGTDEIDTQYF. As DNA, the CDR3 is TGCAGCGTAGGAACTGACGAGATTGATACGCAGTATTTT.

Only a few counts were recorded for this clone. This chain links TRBV10-1 with TRBJ2-5, with D perhaps TRBD1 (6 bases). Trimming removed 4 bases at V and 10 bases at J, with 16 bases between. The V gene's germline CDR1 is WNHNN and CDR2 SYGVQD (reference sequence). This CDR3 is 13 amino acids long. CDR3 DNA: TGCGCCAGCAGTGCTTTCTCCGAGGGGGACCAGTACTTC. Translated: CASSAFSEGDQYF.

V and J are TRBV5-1 and TRBJ2-2, with D perhaps matching TRBD2 (6 bases). The CDR3 loop spans 17 amino acids. V was pared by 0 bases and J by 5 bases, with 17 bases between. In germline, CDR1 is SGHRS, CDR2 YFSETQ. CDR3 coding DNA: TGCGCCAGCAGCTTGGAAGGACTACCTCAAAGTACCGGGGAGCTGTTTTTT. Its protein product is CASSLEGLPQSTGELFF.

J is TRBJ2-1 and V is TRBV27; the match to TRBD2 covers 14 bases. This CDR3 has 16 amino acids. After removal of 4 bases from V and 2 bases from J, the junction contained 1 base not matched to a gene. Germline CDR1 is MNHEY and CDR2 is SMNVEV (reference sequence). CDR3 amino acids: CASSWGLAGAYNEQFF. Here the CDR3 DNA reads TGTGCCAGCAGTTGGGGACTAGCGGGAGCCTACAATGAGCAGTTCTTC.

This clone was picked up a small number of times. The rearrangement joins TRBV7-2 to TRBJ2-1; 8 nucleotides agree with TRBD2. Germline lookup yields CDR1 SGHTA and CDR2 FQGNSA. V shed 3 bases and J 4 bases; nucleotides not matched to a gene: 8. The CDR3 consists of 16 residues. The CDR3 loop is CASSLGGSGGYNEQFF. The CDR3 DNA sequence: TGTGCCAGCAGCTTGGGAGGGAGCGGGGGATACAATGAGCAGTTCTTC.

This chain joins TRBV18 and TRBJ2-2, with a weak D call TRBD2 (6 bases). The CDR3 has 17 amino acids. Per germline, CDR1 KGHSH and CDR2 LQKENI. V was trimmed by 1 base and J by 1 base, leaving 13 bases between them. The CDR3 loop is CASSPRRDPLNTGELFF. For the CDR3, the DNA is TGTGCCAGCTCACCACGGCGGGACCCTTTGAACACCGGGGAGCTGTTTTTT. The full variable domain, with the rest looked up from reference TRBV18 and TRBJ2-2, is NAGVMQNPRHLVRRRGQEARLRCSPMKGHSHVYWYRQLPEEGLKFMVYLQKENIIDESGMPKERFSAEFPKEGPSILRIQQVVRGDSAAYFCASSPRRDPLNTGELFFGEGSRLTVL.

DNA for the CDR3: TGCGCCAGCAGCCCCTCGGACTCTGGGGCCAACGTCCTGACTTTC. Translating it yields CASSPSDSGANVLTF. J is TRBJ2-6 and V is TRBV5-1, with D hard to call. CDR1 and CDR2 (germline): SGHRS, YFSETQ. Trimming left V 4 bases short and J 0 bases short, with 8 bases between. The CDR3 spans 15 residues.

This sequence joins TRBV4-2 and TRBJ2-7; 11 bases map to TRBD2. The CDR3 is 14 amino acids. The germline CDR1 and CDR2 sequences are LGHNA and YNFKEQ. The J segment lost 6 bases and the V segment lost 1 base, leaving 2 bases of the junction unmatched. The DNA of the CDR3 is TGTGCCAGCAGCCAAGCTAGCGGGAGGAGCGAGCAGTACTTC. Its translation: CASSQASGRSEQYF.

The chain combines TRBV5-1 with TRBJ2-2, with D tentatively TRBD2 (6 bases). V lost 8 bases, J lost 1 base, and 9 bases lay in between. The CDR3 spans 13 residues. The V gene's germline CDR1 is SGHRS and CDR2 YFSETQ. CDR3 nucleotides: TGCGCCAGAGGGAGGCAGAACACCGGGGAGCTGTTTTTT. Its protein is CARGRQNTGELFF.

CDR3 nucleotides: TGTGCCAGTAGTATAGGGGCAGGGGGCGGTCAGCCCCAGCATTTT. Its translation is CASSIGAGGGQPQHF. V and J are TRBV19 and TRBJ1-5; 8 bases are shared with TRBD1. The CDR3 is 15 residues long. The germline CDR1 and CDR2 sequences are LNHDA and SQIVND (reference sequence). V lost 1 base and J lost 6; bases outside the gene matches: 5.